Below, 21 T cell receptor beta chains from the same sample are listed, as sequenced in a study of cytomegalovirus exposure and HLA in healthy donors. Amplification used 60 Vbeta primers and 13 Jbeta primers. Profiled with immunoSEQ multiplex PCR; TCRdb holds only in-frame clones, not every one. The sample has some 150,000 clones; about 78% are singletons. The specimen sequenced was PBMCs. These receptors were taken from a middle-aged man in good health and CMV-seropositive.

V gene TRBV27 combines with J gene TRBJ2-7; D unresolved. The CDR3 has 13 residues. Trimming left V 4 bases short and J 1 base short, with 8 bases between. Germline V gene lookup returns CDR1 MNHEY and CDR2 SMNVEV (reference sequence). CDR3 DNA: TGTGCCAGCAGTTGGCGGAGATCCTACGAGCAGTACTTC. Amino acids: CASSWRRSYEQYF.

The CDR3 DNA is TGTGCCAGCAGCGTAGAAACAGGGGCGAACTACGAGCAGTACTTC. Translated, it gives CASSVETGANYEQYF. The chain carries TRBV9 and TRBJ2-5, with 7 bases matching TRBD1. The DNA matches TRBJ2-7 better at its end, which makes the J call doubtful. The CDR3 loop spans 15 amino acids. Germline V CDR1 and CDR2: SGDLS, YYNGEE.

The chain employs TRBV6-1 and TRBJ1-5; 8 bases map to TRBD1. The germline V gene encodes CDR1 MNHNS and CDR2 SASEGT. V lost 6 bases, J lost 6 bases, and 7 bases stayed unmatched. This CDR3 spans 14 amino acids. CDR3 loop: CASRPTGAGQPQHF. DNA of the CDR3: TGTGCCAGCAGACCGACAGGGGCGGGTCAGCCCCAGCATTTT.

J is TRBJ2-1 and V is TRBV29-1; D is possibly TRBD2 (6 bases). CDR1 and CDR2 (germline): SQVTM, ANQGSEA. Trimming left V 3 bases short and J 0 bases short, with 9 bases between. CDR3 length: 14 residues. The DNA of the CDR3 is TGCAGCGTTGAGGTGGGGGGCTCCTACAATGAGCAGTTCTTC. Translated: CSVEVGGSYNEQFF.

V and J are TRBV6-5 and TRBJ2-1; 7 positions match TRBD1. The CDR3 extends over 12 amino acids. CDR1 and CDR2 from the germline V gene are MNHEY and SVGAGI. J gave up 6 bases and V 5 bases, and 1 base lay outside the gene matches. The CDR3 bases are TGTGCCAGCAGTAGACAGGGCAATGAGCAGTTCTTC. Protein sequence: CASSRQGNEQFF.

The rearrangement links TRBV19 to TRBJ1-2; D possibly corresponds to TRBD1 (5 bases). The CDR3 extends over 11 amino acids. Trimming removed 5 bases at V and 5 bases at J, with 6 bases between. The V gene's germline CDR1 is LNHDA and CDR2 SQIVND (reference sequence). CDR3 amino acids: CASSDRYGYTF. Written as DNA, the CDR3 is TGTGCCAGTAGTGACAGATATGGCTACACCTTC.

The chain links TRBV19 to TRBJ1-2; D is perhaps TRBD1 (6 bases). The length of the CDR3 is 15 residues. Germline V lookup: CDR1 LNHDA, CDR2 SQIVND (reference sequence). Trimming took off 4 bases at V and 4 bases at J, with 16 bases between the two ends. The DNA of the CDR3 is TGTGCCAGTAGTACGGACAGAGGCACAGGCTATGGCTACACCTTC. Amino acid sequence: CASSTDRGTGYGYTF. The full variable domain, in which reference TRBV19 and TRBJ1-2 provide the parts outside the CDR3, is DGGITQSPKYLFRKEGQNVTLSCEQNLNHDAMYWYRQDPGQGLRLIYYSQIVNDFQKGDIAEGYSVSREKKESFPLTVTSAQKNPTAFYLCASSTDRGTGYGYTFGSGTRLTVV.

Worth noting for this clone: The germline gene is not matched at one end of the junction; a read error may be the cause. The rearrangement links TRBV7-9 to TRBJ1-1, with D possibly TRBD1 on 6 matching bases. CDR1 and CDR2 (germline): SEHNR, FQNEAQ (reference sequence). This CDR3 is built from 15 residues. The CDR3 loop is CSSSLWPQGRAEAFF. The DNA of the CDR3 is TGTTCCAGCAGCTTGTGGCCGCAGGGGAGGGCTGAAGCTTTCTTT.

The V call is TRBV18, the J call TRBJ1-4; D unresolved. Germline-derived CDR1 and CDR2 are KGHSH and LQKENI. The CDR3 is made up of 15 amino acids. Trimming stripped 2 bases from V and 0 bases from J, with 7 bases between. This CDR3 is CASSPNGATNEKLFF. The CDR3 bases are TGTGCCAGCTCACCAAACGGGGCAACTAATGAAAAACTGTTTTTT. Full variable domain (rest looked up from reference TRBV18 and TRBJ1-4): NAGVMQNPRHLVRRRGQEARLRCSPMKGHSHVYWYRQLPEEGLKFMVYLQKENIIDESGMPKERFSAEFPKEGPSILRIQQVVRGDSAAYFCASSPNGATNEKLFFGSGTQLSVL.

The rearrangement uses TRBV11-3 and TRBJ2-1; 9 bases align to TRBD2. With V trimmed by 4 bases and J by 4 bases, 11 bases remained unmatched. Germline V gene data show CDR1 as SGHNT and CDR2 as YENEEA. There are 17 residues in the CDR3. The CDR3 loop is CASSSRDSGRSYNEQFF. The CDR3 coding sequence is TGTGCCAGCAGCTCCCGAGATAGCGGGAGAAGTTACAATGAGCAGTTCTTC.

This sequence joins TRBV19 and TRBJ1-1, with TRBD1 as a possible D gene (6 bases). V was cut by 7 bases and J by 7 bases, with 19 bases left in between. The V gene's germline CDR1 is LNHDA and CDR2 SQIVND (reference sequence). The CDR3 is made up of 14 amino acids. CDR3 amino acids: CASKSGHREGEAFF. The CDR3 region has the DNA TGTGCCAGTAAATCTGGACACAGGGAAGGTGAAGCTTTCTTT.

The V gene is TRBV19, the J gene TRBJ1-2; D gene ambiguous. The V gene's germline CDR1 is LNHDA and CDR2 SQIVND (reference sequence). The CDR3 is 13 amino acids. The V and J ends lost 2 bases and 2 bases respectively, with 6 bases between them. CDR3 sequence reads: CASSIQQNYGYTF. CDR3 DNA sequence: TGTGCCAGTAGTATACAACAGAACTATGGCTACACCTTC.

The chain couples TRBV19 to TRBJ2-2, with 9 bases matching TRBD1. V lost 0 bases, J lost 5 bases, and 10 bases stayed unmatched. CDR1 and CDR2 from the germline V gene are LNHDA and SQIVND (reference sequence). The CDR3 extends over 18 amino acids. CDR3 DNA: TGTGCCAGTAGTATAGATCAACCGGGACAGGGTCAAACCGGGGAGCTGTTTTTT. It translates to CASSIDQPGQGQTGELFF. Full variable domain (missing parts from reference TRBV19 and TRBJ2-2): DGGITQSPKYLFRKEGQNVTLSCEQNLNHDAMYWYRQDPGQGLRLIYYSQIVNDFQKGDIAEGYSVSREKKESFPLTVTSAQKNPTAFYLCASSIDQPGQGQTGELFFGEGSRLTVL.

V and J are TRBV4-3 and TRBJ2-7, with 7 bases that match TRBD2. After removal of 0 bases from V and 5 bases from J, the junction contained 7 bases not matched to a gene. This CDR3 comprises 15 residues. Germline V gene sequence: CDR1 LGHNA, CDR2 YSLEER. CDR3 sequence reads: CASSQEGGYPHEQYF. Here the CDR3 DNA reads TGCGCCAGCAGCCAAGAGGGAGGGTACCCCCACGAGCAGTACTTC.

The chain uses TRBV5-4 and TRBJ2-7, with a tentative D call TRBD1 (8 bases). The CDR3 is 17 amino acids. The germline V gene has CDR1 SGHNT and CDR2 YYREEE (reference sequence). The V and J ends lost 4 bases and 6 bases respectively, with 26 bases between them. The CDR3 DNA reads as TGTGCCAGCAGCCCCCCCCCTCCGACAGGGGAGGGGAGCGAGCAGTACTTC. Translation: CASSPPPPTGEGSEQYF.

This clone has more than one count but fewer than ten. Germline and junction disagree at one end, which may indicate a read error. The rearrangement uses TRBV7-9 and TRBJ1-4; no clear D. Germline lookup yields CDR1 SEHNR and CDR2 FQNEAQ (reference sequence). The CDR3 extends over 15 amino acids. CDR3 sequence: CSSSLTLGENEKLFF. The DNA of the CDR3 is TGTTCCAGCAGCTTAACTCTCGGGGAGAATGAAAAACTGTTTTTT.

Concerning this clone itself: Distinct nucleotide sequences in the sample also encode this CDR3. The genes are TRBV4-1 and TRBJ2-7; 12 nucleotides line up with TRBD1. Germline trimming cut 3 bases from V and 4 bases from J; bases unmatched to any gene: 1. CDR3 length: 14 residues. Germline V gives CDR1 MGHRA, CDR2 YSYEKL. The CDR3 is CASSQGQGAYEQYF. CDR3 nucleotides: TGCGCCAGCAGCCAGGGACAGGGGGCATACGAGCAGTACTTC.

The rearrangement joins TRBV27 to TRBJ1-2; 8 bases are a match to TRBD1. This CDR3 has 14 residues. V shed 4 bases and J 3 bases; nucleotides not matched to a gene: 4. Germline V lookup: CDR1 MNHEY, CDR2 SMNVEV (reference sequence). This CDR3 is CASSSGGSDYGYTF. The CDR3 DNA reads as TGTGCCAGCAGTTCAGGGGGCAGTGACTATGGCTACACCTTC.

The chain employs TRBV20-1 and TRBJ1-1; D is possibly TRBD1 (5 bases). Trimming stripped 6 bases from V and 5 bases from J, with 10 bases between. The CDR3 spans 11 residues. CDR1 and CDR2 (germline): DFQATT, SNEGSKA (reference sequence). CDR3: CSARGRTEAFF. CDR3 coding DNA: TGCAGTGCCCGGGGGAGGACTGAAGCTTTCTTT.

The rearrangement uses TRBV10-2 and TRBJ2-3; TRBD1 agrees at 7 bases. With 8 bases clipped from V and 4 bases from J, the junction kept 9 bases outside the gene matches. Germline assignment: CDR1 WSHSY and CDR2 SAAADI. There are 14 residues in the CDR3. The CDR3 bases are TGCGCCAGCGGGAAGACAGGGAGATCAGATACGCAGTATTTT. As protein: CASGKTGRSDTQYF.

This clone has only a few counts. The V call is TRBV7-2, the J call TRBJ1-1; tentative D call: TRBD1 (5 bases). The CDR3 is 15 residues long. Trimming left V 1 base short and J 1 base short, with 10 bases between. Looked up from germline, CDR1 is SGHTA and CDR2 is FQGNSA. The CDR3: CASSLEVTENTEAFF. For the CDR3, the DNA is TGTGCCAGCAGCTTAGAGGTGACAGAGAACACTGAAGCTTTCTTT.